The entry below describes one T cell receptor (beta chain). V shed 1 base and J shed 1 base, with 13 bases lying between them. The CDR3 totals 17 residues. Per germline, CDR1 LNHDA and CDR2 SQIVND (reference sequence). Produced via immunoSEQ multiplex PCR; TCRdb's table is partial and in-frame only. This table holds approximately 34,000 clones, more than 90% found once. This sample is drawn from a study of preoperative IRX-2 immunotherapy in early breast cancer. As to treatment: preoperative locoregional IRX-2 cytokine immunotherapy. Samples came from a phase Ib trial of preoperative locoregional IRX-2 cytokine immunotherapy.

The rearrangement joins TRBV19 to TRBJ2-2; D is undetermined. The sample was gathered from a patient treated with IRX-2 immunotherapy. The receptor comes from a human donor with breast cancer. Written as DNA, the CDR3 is TGTGCCAGTAGTATAGGTCAAGGGCTGGGGAACACCGGGGAGCTGTTTTTT. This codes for CASSIGQGLGNTGELFF.